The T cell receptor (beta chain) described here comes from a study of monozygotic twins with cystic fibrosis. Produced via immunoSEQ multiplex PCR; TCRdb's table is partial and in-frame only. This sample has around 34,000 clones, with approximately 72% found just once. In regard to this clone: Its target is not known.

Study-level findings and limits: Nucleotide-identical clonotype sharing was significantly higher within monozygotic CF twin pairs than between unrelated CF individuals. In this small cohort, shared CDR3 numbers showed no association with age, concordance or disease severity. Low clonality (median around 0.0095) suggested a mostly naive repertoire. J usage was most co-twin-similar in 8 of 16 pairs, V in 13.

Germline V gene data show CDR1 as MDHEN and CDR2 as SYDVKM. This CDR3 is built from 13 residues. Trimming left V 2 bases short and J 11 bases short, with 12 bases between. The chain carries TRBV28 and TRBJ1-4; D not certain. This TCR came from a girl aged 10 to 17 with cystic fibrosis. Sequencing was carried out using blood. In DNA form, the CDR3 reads TGTGCCAGCAGTTTACCCGACGGCGTCAAACTGTTTTTT. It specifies CASSLPDGVKLFF.